This is a list of T cell receptor beta chains from one sample in a study of T-cell reconstitution after alpha-beta-depleted transplantation in children. TCRdb re-called the PCR reads through MiXCR, storing one row per CDR3 protein. The profile covers more than 200,000 distinct CDR3 sequences, with about 24% appearing a single time and about 5% taken by the ten largest. Source: PBMCs, mostly from graft donor cells, taken 360 days after TCRalphabeta/CD19-depleted stem cell transplant. These TCRs come from a female patient aged 2-9 years who had a stem cell transplant for congenital amegakaryocytic thrombocytopenia, so the T cells may come from the graft donor. CDR3s leave out the opening cysteine and the closing phenylalanine or tryptophan.

>TRBV4-1
ASSQVGGPNEQF
>TRBV7-9
ASSDEGEAF
>TRBV20-1
SARRGRGTEAF
>TRBV11-2
ASSLNLGPGRDEKGPEAF
>TRBV6-6
ASSHGETQY
>TRBV20-1
SARYQGDEKLF
>TRBV6-6
ASKRDHYEQY
>TRBV2
ASSEVSFGANVLT
>TRBV29-1
SVDGAGGPVQY
>TRBV29-1
SVVGGSGTEAF